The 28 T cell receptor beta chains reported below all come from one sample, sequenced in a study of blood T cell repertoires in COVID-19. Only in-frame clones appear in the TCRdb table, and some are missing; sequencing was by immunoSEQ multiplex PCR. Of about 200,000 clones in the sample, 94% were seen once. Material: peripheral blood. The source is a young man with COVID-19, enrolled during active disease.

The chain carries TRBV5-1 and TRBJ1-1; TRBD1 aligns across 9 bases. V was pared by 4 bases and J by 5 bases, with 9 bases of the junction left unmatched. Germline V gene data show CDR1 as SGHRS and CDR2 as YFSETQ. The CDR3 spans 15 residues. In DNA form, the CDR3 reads TGCGCCAGCAGCGAGCCGGGACAGGGAAATACTGAAGCTTTCTTT. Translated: CASSEPGQGNTEAFF.

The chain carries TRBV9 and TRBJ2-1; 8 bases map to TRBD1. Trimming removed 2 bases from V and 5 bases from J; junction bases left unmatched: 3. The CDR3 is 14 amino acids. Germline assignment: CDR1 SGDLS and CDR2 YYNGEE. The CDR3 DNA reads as TGTGCCAGCAGCGTGGCAGGGGGCGACAATGAGCAGTTCTTC. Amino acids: CASSVAGGDNEQFF.

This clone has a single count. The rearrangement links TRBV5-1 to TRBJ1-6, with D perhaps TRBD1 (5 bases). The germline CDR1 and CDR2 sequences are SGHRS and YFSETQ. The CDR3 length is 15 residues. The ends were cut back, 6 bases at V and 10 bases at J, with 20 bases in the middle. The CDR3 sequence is CASTPIGEYESPLHF. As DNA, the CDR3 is TGCGCCAGCACCCCGATAGGGGAATACGAATCACCCCTCCACTTT.

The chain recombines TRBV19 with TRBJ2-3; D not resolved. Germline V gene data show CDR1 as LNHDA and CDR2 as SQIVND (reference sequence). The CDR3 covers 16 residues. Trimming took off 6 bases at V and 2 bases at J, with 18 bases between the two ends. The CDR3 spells CASSLHSHDPTDTQYF. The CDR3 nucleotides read TGTGCCAGTAGCCTCCATAGCCACGACCCCACAGATACGCAGTATTTT.

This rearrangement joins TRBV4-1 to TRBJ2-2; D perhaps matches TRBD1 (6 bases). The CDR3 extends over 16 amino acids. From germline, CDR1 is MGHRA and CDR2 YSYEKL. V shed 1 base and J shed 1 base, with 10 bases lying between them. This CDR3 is CASSQGGGQNTGELFF. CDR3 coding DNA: TGCGCCAGCAGCCAAGGAGGGGGACAGAACACCGGGGAGCTGTTTTTT.

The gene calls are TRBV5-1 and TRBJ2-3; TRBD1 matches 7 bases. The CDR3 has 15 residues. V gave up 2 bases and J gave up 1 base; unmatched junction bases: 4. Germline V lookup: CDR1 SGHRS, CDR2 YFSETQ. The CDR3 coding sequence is TGCGCCAGCAGCTTCGACAGGGCCCGCACAGATACGCAGTATTTT. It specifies CASSFDRARTDTQYF.

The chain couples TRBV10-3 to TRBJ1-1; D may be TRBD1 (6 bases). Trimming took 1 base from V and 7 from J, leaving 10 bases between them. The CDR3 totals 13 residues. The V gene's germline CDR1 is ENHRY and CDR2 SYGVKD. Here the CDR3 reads CAISEWADSEAFF. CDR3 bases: TGTGCCATCAGTGAGTGGGCGGACAGTGAAGCTTTCTTT.

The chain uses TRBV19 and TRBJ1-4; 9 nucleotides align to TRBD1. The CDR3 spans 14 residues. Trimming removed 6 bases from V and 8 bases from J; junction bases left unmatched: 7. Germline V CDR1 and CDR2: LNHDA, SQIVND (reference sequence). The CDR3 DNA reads TGTGCCAGTAGGACTCGGGGACAGGGCGAAAAACTGTTTTTT. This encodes CASRTRGQGEKLFF.

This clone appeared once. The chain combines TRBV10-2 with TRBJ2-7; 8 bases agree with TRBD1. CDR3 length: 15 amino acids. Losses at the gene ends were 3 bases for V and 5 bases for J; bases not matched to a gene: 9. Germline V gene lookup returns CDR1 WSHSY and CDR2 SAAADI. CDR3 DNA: TGCGCCAGCAGTGATATATGGGACAGGACCCACGAGCAGTACTTC. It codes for CASSDIWDRTHEQYF.

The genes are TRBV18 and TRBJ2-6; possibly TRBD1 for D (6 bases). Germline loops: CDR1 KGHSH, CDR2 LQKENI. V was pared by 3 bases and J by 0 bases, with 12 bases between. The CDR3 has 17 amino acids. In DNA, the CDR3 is TGTGCCAGCTCACCCCAGGGGACCAGCTCTGGGGCCAACGTCCTGACTTTC. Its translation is CASSPQGTSSGANVLTF.

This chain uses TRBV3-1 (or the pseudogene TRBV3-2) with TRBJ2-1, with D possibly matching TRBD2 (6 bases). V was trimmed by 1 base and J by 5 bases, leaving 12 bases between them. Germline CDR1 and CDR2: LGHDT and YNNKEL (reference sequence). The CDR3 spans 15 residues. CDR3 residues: CASSQVGTGHNEQFF. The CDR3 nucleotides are TGTGCCAGCAGCCAAGTCGGGACTGGCCACAATGAGCAGTTCTTC.

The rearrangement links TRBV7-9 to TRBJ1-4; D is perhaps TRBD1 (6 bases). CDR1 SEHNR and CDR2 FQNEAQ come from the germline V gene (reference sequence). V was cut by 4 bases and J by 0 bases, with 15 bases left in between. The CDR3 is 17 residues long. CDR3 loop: CASSSGEGPATNEKLFF. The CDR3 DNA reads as TGTGCCAGCAGCTCAGGGGAGGGTCCGGCAACTAATGAAAAACTGTTTTTT.

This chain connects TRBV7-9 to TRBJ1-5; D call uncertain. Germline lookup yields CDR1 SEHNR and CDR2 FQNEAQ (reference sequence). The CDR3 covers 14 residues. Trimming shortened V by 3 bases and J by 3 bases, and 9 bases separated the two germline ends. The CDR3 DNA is TGTGCCAGCAGCTTTACAGATGCCAATCAGCCCCAGCATTTT. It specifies CASSFTDANQPQHF.

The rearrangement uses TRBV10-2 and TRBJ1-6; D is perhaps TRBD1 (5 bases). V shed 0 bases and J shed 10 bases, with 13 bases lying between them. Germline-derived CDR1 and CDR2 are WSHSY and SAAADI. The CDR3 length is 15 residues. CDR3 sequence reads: CASSESGGVRSPLHF. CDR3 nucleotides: TGCGCCAGCAGTGAGTCGGGGGGGGTTCGGTCACCCCTCCACTTT.

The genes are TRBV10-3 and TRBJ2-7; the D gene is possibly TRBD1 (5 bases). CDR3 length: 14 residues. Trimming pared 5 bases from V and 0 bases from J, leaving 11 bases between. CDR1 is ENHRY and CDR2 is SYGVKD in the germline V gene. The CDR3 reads CAISQGSGSYEQYF. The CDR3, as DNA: TGTGCCATCAGTCAGGGCTCAGGCTCCTACGAGCAGTACTTC.

CDR3 DNA sequence: TGCAGCGTTGTATCCTGGGGACTTGAAGCTTTCTTT. As protein: CSVVSWGLEAFF. The chain recombines TRBV29-1 with TRBJ1-1, with a weak D call TRBD1 (5 bases). The CDR3 is 12 residues long. Germline-derived CDR1 and CDR2 are SQVTM and ANQGSEA. With 4 bases removed from V and 7 bases from J, the gap between germline ends came to 13 bases.

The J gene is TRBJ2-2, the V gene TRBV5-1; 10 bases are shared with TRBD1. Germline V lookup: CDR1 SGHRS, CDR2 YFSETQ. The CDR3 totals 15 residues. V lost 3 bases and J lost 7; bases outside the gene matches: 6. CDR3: CASSWQTGGVGELFF. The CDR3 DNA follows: TGCGCCAGCAGCTGGCAGACAGGGGGCGTCGGGGAGCTGTTTTTT.

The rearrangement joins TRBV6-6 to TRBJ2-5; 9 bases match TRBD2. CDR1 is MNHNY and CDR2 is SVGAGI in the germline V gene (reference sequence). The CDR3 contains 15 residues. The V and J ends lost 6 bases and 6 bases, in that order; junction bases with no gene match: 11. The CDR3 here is CASRPSGAGGKTQYF. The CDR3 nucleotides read TGTGCCAGCAGACCTAGCGGGGCGGGGGGGAAGACCCAGTACTTC.

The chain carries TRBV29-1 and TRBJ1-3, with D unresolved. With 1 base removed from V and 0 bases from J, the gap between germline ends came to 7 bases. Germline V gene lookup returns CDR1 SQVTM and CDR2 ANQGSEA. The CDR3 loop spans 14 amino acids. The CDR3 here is CSVEGALSGNTIYF. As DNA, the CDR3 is TGCAGCGTTGAAGGGGCCCTCTCTGGAAACACCATATATTTT.

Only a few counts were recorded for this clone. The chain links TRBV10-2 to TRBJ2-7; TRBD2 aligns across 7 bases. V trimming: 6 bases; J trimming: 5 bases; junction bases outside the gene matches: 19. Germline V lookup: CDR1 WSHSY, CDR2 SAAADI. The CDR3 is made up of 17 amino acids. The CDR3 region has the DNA TGCGCCAGCAGGGGGTGGGTGACAGATGTCCTAGCGGACGAGCAGTACTTC. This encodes CASRGWVTDVLADEQYF.

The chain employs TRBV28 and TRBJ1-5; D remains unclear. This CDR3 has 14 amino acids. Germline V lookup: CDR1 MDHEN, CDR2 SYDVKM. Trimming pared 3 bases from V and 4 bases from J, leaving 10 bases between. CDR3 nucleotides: TGTGCCAGCAGTTTCGACACACAGAATCAGCCCCAGCATTTT. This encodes CASSFDTQNQPQHF.

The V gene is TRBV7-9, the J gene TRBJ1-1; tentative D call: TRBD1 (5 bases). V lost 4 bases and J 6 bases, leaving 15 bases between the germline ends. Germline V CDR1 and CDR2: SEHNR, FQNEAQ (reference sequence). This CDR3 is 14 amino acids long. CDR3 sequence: CASSSDIGFAEAFF. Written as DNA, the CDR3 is TGTGCCAGCAGCTCGGACATTGGTTTTGCTGAAGCTTTCTTT.

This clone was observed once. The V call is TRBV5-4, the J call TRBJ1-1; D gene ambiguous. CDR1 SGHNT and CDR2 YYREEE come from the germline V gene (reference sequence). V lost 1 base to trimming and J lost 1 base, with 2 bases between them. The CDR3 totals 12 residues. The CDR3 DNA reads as TGTGCCAGCAGCTTGCAGAACACTGAAGCTTTCTTT. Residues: CASSLQNTEAFF.

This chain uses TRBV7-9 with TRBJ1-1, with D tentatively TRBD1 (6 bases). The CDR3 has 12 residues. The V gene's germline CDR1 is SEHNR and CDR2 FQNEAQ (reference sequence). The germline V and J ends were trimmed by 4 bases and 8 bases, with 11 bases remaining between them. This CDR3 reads CASSWQGWEAFF. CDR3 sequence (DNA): TGTGCCAGCAGCTGGCAGGGGTGGGAAGCTTTCTTT.

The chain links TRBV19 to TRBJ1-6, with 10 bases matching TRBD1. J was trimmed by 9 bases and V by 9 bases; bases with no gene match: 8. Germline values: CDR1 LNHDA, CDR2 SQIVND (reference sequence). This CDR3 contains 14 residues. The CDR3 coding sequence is TGTGCCAGCTCCCCGGACAGGGGGAGTTCACCCCTCCACTTT. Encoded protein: CASSPDRGSSPLHF.

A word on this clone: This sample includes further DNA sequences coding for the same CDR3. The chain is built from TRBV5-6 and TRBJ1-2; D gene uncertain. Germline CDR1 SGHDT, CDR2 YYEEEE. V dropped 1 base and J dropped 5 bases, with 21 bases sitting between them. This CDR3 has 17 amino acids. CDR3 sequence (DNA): TGTGCCAGCAGCTTGACCAGTAACAGTCAACTGATTTATGGCTACACCTTC. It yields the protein CASSLTSNSQLIYGYTF.

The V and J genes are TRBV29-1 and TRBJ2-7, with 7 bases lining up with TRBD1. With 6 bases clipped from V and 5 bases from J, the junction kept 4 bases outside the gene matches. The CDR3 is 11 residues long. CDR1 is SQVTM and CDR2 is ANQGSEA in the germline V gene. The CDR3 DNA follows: TGCAGCGTCAGACAGGGAGACGAGCAGTACTTC. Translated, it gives CSVRQGDEQYF.

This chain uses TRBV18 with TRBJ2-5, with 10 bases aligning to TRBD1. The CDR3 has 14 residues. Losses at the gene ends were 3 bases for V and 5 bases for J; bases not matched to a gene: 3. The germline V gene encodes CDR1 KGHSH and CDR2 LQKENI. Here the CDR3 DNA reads TGTGCCAGCTCACCGACAGGGGGCGAGGAGACCCAGTACTTC. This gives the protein CASSPTGGEETQYF.